This T cell receptor (beta chain) was identified during a study of cytomegalovirus exposure and HLA in healthy donors. Study at large: Genotyping of nearly 400 donors showed that about 79% belonged to the Caucasian-associated ancestry cluster.

Germline CDR1 is MNHEY and CDR2 is SMNVEV (reference sequence). The CDR3 has 13 amino acids. On this clone: One end of the junction varies from germline; a read error may be responsible.

The PCR employed 60 Vbeta primers together with 13 Jbeta primers. Using immunoSEQ multiplex PCR, the repertoire was profiled, and TCRdb retains in-frame clones only, with some absent. Of 150,000 to 200,000 clones in the sample, approximately 82% were seen once. This TCR was sampled from a woman aged 25 to 39 in good health and CMV-seronegative. The chain uses TRBV27 and TRBJ2-6, with D perhaps matching TRBD1 (5 bases). The sample comprised PBMCs. The CDR3 DNA is TGTGCCAGCAGTTTAGGTGGGGCCAACGGCCTGACTTTC. It translates to CASSLGGANGLTF.